This TCR beta chain was sequenced for a study of cytomegalovirus exposure and HLA in healthy donors. Looking at the study overall: Out of approximately 170 million T cells, an earlier analysis found 117 million unique TCR beta sequences in total.

There are a few counts of this clone. The CDR3 consists of 15 residues. V gave up 0 bases and J gave up 5 bases, with 16 bases separating them. Germline CDR1 reads GTSNPN; CDR2 reads SVGIG (reference sequence). A multiplex PCR was run with 60 Vbeta primers and 13 Jbeta primers. Some clones are missing from TCRdb's copy, which holds only in-frame ones; the method was immunoSEQ multiplex PCR. Here the sample spans around 140,000 clones, 80% being singletons. The material sequenced was PBMCs. V gene TRBV30 combines with J gene TRBJ1-2; no firm D call. This receptor was taken from a man in his forties in good health and CMV-seronegative. CDR3 region: CAWSVLKKTAYGYTF. CDR3 sequence (DNA): TGTGCCTGGAGTGTACTTAAAAAAACCGCATATGGCTACACCTTC.